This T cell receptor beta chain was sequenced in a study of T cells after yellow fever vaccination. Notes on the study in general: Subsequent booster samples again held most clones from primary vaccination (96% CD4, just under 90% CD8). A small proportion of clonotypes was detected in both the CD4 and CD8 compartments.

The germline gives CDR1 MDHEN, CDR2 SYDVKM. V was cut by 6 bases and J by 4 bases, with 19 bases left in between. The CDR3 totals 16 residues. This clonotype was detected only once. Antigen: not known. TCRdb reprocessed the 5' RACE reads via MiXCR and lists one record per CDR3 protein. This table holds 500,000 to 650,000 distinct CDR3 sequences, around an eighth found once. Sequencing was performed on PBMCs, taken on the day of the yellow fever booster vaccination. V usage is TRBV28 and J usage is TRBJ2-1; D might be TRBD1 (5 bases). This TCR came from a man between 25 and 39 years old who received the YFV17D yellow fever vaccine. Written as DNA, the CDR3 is TGTGCCAGCAGCCCCCGGGCAGGGCGAAAGTACAATGAGCAGTTCTTC. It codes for CASSPRAGRKYNEQFF.